This paragraph covers one TCR beta chain sequence. Its binding antigen is unknown. Qualities for individual bases were not recorded, and no much larger clone is one base off. TCRbeta CDR3 regions were amplified from genomic DNA using the immunoSEQ Assay, a bias-controlled multiplex PCR. The source study handled its data this way. Nucleated cell counts per sample were estimated from amplification of reference gene primers within the assay. To quantify the absolute abundance of each unique TCRbeta CDR3 rearrangement, sequence reads were collapsed and filtered. For each sample, productive Simpson clonality was calculated as the square root of Simpson's diversity index over productive rearrangements. TCRdb limited this immuneACCESS table to in-frame rearrangements with V and J called. A share of clones is missing; checked studies link under half to unresolved V genes, and the rest is unexplained. From that table come the V and J calls and clone size; the DNA was used to work out D and trimming. Here the sample has about 250,000 clones; 70% to 90% occur a single time. Around 3.3% of the sample comes from the top ten.

These data originate in a study of blood T cell repertoires in COVID-19 (dated by TCRdb to 2020 to 2022). Some background on the complete study: Collaborator samples came from the United States, Italy and Spain and covered acute and convalescent phases of COVID-19. The prospective study material was composed of cDNA or gDNA derived from T cells, B-cell-depleted T cells, or PBMCs. The dataset comprised deeply sampled blood TCRbeta repertoires from subjects exposed to, actively infected with, or recovered from COVID-19. The repertoires were released in a freely available public database intended as a resource for research on the immune response to SARS-CoV-2. Samples were obtained from the ongoing ImmuneRACE study (first 160 participants) and from about 1,300 subjects provided by 6 global collaborators. Nearly every sample came with metadata listing a de-identified subject ID, COVID-19 status, age in years and sex. Where HLA class I and class II types were available, the types were taken from metadata supplied by the sample provider, not from assay-based typing.

Whole blood was collected in K2EDTA tubes by collaborating institutions according to the institutions' own protocols. For TCRbeta analysis, collaborators shipped samples as frozen whole blood, isolated PBMCs, or DNA extracted from either of those sample types. Relative to germline, V is missing 8 bases and J is missing 7 bases, with 24 bases of the junction outside any gene match. Based on the germline V gene (reference sequence), the CDR1 and CDR2 sequences are MNHEY and SMNVEV. The CDR3 runs 19 residues from the cysteine to the phenylalanine. The retained sequence is limited to the CDR3, 57 bases, with the frame set at the first base. Broader findings and caveats from the paper: The amount of clinical and demographic metadata varied by source and participant and was provided uncurated.

This sequence was found in a man aged 18 to 30 with active or convalescent COVID-19. Sequences were obtained from peripheral blood. The chain is made from TRBV27 and TRBJ2-1; the junction holds 9 bases that match TRBD1. The CDR3 reads as follows: CASRSPLVAGTGNSNEQFF. The base sequence is TGTGCCAGCCGAAGCCCACTCGTTGCCGGGACAGGGAATAGTAATGAGCAGTTCTTC.